The 24 T cell receptor beta chains reported below all come from one sample, sequenced in a study of CD8+CD57+ T cells in acquired aplastic anemia. Template material for TCR beta VDJ and CDR3 profiling consisted of genomic DNA. TCRdb fed the reads into MiXCR, producing one record per CDR3 protein. The profile shows 150,000 to 200,000 distinct CDR3 sequences, around three fifths of them singletons. Input material: sorted CD4+, CD8+, or CD8+CD57+ T cells (not recorded which) from PBMCs. The receptors originated from a human donor with severe aplastic anemia or a healthy control (not recorded which).

The chain is built from TRBV29-1 and TRBJ2-3; TRBD2 is a possible D gene (6 bases). The CDR3 runs to 12 residues. The V gene's germline CDR1 is SQVTM and CDR2 ANQGSEA. CDR3 DNA: TGCGGGTGGGAGGCCCACACAGATACGCAGTATTTT. Translated, it gives CGWEAHTDTQYF.

V is TRBV7-2 and J is TRBJ2-5; no definite D call. The ends were cut back, 4 bases at V and 4 bases at J, with 7 bases in the middle. The CDR3 has 12 residues. The germline V gene encodes CDR1 SGHTA and CDR2 FQGNSA. CDR3 nucleotides: TGTGCCAGCAGCTCTCATTCAGAGACCCAGTACTTC. Amino acids: CASSSHSETQYF.

In regard to this clonotype: A read error may produce the germline difference seen at one junction end. The V call is TRBV9, the J call TRBJ2-7; 10 bases are a match to TRBD1. In germline, CDR1 is SGDLS, CDR2 YYNGEE. The CDR3 sequence is 13 residues long. Written as DNA, the CDR3 is TGTGCCGGCAGCGCCGGGACAGGGGTCGAGCAGTACTTC. It translates to CAGSAGTGVEQYF.

This chain uses TRBV25-1 with TRBJ1-2; the D is unclear. Germline CDR1 and CDR2: MGHDK and SYGVNS. Trimming took 5 bases from V and 6 from J, leaving 22 bases between them. The CDR3 extends over 16 amino acids. Here the CDR3 DNA reads TGTGCCAGCAGTCCCCCAGTGGGGAGTGGCGGTGATGGCTACACCTTC. Its protein is CASSPPVGSGGDGYTF.

This clonotype was detected many times. The chain links TRBV5-8 to TRBJ1-1; 10 nucleotides line up with TRBD1. CDR1 and CDR2 from the germline V gene are SGHTS and YDEGEE. This CDR3 has 14 amino acids. J gave up 3 bases and V 5 bases, and 4 bases lay outside the gene matches. CDR3 sequence reads: CASRTGQGDTEAFF. In DNA form, the CDR3 reads TGTGCCAGCAGAACAGGACAGGGGGACACTGAAGCTTTCTTT.

The chain is built from TRBV9 and TRBJ2-1; 11 nucleotides line up with TRBD1. CDR1 is SGDLS and CDR2 is YYNGEE in the germline V gene. The CDR3 runs to 16 residues. With V trimmed by 3 bases and J by 4 bases, 6 bases remained unmatched. The CDR3 DNA reads as TGTGCCAGCAGCGGATGGACAGGGGGCGTTTACAATGAGCAGTTCTTC. Translated: CASSGWTGGVYNEQFF.

The chain joins TRBV11-3 to TRBJ1-2; D gene ambiguous. The CDR3 is made up of 12 amino acids. The V gene lost 6 bases and the J gene lost 7 bases, with 12 bases spanning the gap. From germline, CDR1 is SGHNT and CDR2 YENEEA. In nucleotides, the CDR3 is TGTGCCAGCAGTTACGACGGGGTTGGCTACACCTTC. Its translation: CASSYDGVGYTF.

The V call is TRBV19, the J call TRBJ1-2; tentative D call: TRBD1 (5 bases). Germline CDR1 is LNHDA and CDR2 is SQIVND (reference sequence). Trimming took 6 bases from V and 0 from J, leaving 8 bases between them. The CDR3 length is 13 residues. The CDR3 sequence is CASRTDPNYGYTF. The CDR3 DNA reads as TGTGCCAGTAGGACAGACCCTAACTATGGCTACACCTTC.

This clonotype occurred a few times. The rearrangement uses TRBV12-3 or TRBV12-4 and TRBJ2-7; D call uncertain. The CDR3 contains 11 residues. V was cut by 3 bases and J by 3 bases, with 3 bases left in between. The CDR3 sequence: CASSFRYEQYF. The DNA of the CDR3 is TGTGCCAGCAGTTTCCGCTACGAGCAGTACTTC.

The CDR3 DNA is TGTGCCAGTAGTATAAGCACGGCGGACGAGCAGTACTTC. Its translation is CASSISTADEQYF. The chain joins TRBV19 to TRBJ2-7; D remains unclear. CDR3 length equals 13 residues. CDR1 and CDR2 (germline): LNHDA, SQIVND (reference sequence). V dropped 2 bases and J dropped 5 bases, with 10 bases sitting between them.

The J gene is TRBJ1-6, the V gene TRBV20-1; 9 nucleotides align to TRBD1. J gave up 8 bases and V 5 bases, and 10 bases lay outside the gene matches. This CDR3 contains 15 residues. CDR1 and CDR2 from the germline V gene are DFQATT and SNEGSKA (reference sequence). CDR3 residues: CSAFLGGQGDSPLHF. CDR3 bases: TGCAGTGCTTTTTTAGGGGGACAGGGTGATTCACCCCTCCACTTT.

V and J are TRBV7-9 and TRBJ2-7; 15 bases map to TRBD2. The CDR3 is 17 residues long. Unmatched junction bases numbered 14, after V lost 5 bases and J lost 9 bases. The germline V gene has CDR1 SEHNR and CDR2 FQNEAQ (reference sequence). The CDR3 is CASSQRWRTSGRAGQYF. CDR3 DNA: TGTGCCAGCAGCCAGCGTTGGAGGACTAGCGGGAGGGCCGGGCAGTACTTC.

This clonotype was seen a single time. The chain uses TRBV7-9 and TRBJ1-2; perhaps TRBD1 as D (6 bases). This CDR3 spans 14 amino acids. CDR1 and CDR2 from the germline V gene are SEHNR and FQNEAQ (reference sequence). The V end was cut by 1 base, the J end by 5 bases, with 11 bases between. CDR3 protein: CASSLGRGLYGYTF. The CDR3 nucleotides read TGTGCCAGCAGCTTAGGGCGGGGGCTGTATGGCTACACCTTC.

This clonotype appeared many times. The DNA for the CDR3 is TGTGCCAGCGAGGGGTACGGGGATGGGAATTCACCCCTCCACTTT. Translating gives CASEGYGDGNSPLHF. The chain has TRBV2 and TRBJ1-6, with D tentatively TRBD1 (5 bases). This CDR3 is built from 15 residues. Germline CDR1 SNHLY, CDR2 FYNNEI. The V and J ends lost 8 bases and 7 bases respectively, with 18 bases between them.

The V call is TRBV20-1, the J call TRBJ2-2; D possibly corresponds to TRBD1 (6 bases). Trimming removed 0 bases from V and 6 bases from J, with 14 bases in between. This CDR3 has 15 residues. The germline CDR1 and CDR2 sequences are DFQATT and SNEGSKA (reference sequence). CDR3 DNA: TGCAGTGCTAGAGATTCCGGGACAACCGCCGGGGAGCTGTTTTTT. This sequence encodes CSARDSGTTAGELFF.

V is TRBV7-2 and J is TRBJ1-2; D gene uncertain. Germline-derived CDR1 and CDR2 are SGHTA and FQGNSA. The CDR3 totals 13 residues. Trimming removed 2 bases at V and 6 bases at J, with 10 bases between. As DNA, the CDR3 is TGTGCCAGCAGCTTATCGTACGGGAATGGCTACACCTTC. Translating gives CASSLSYGNGYTF.

This sequence joins TRBV7-2 and TRBJ2-7; possibly TRBD2 for D (6 bases). The CDR3 is 12 amino acids. Germline values: CDR1 SGHTA, CDR2 FQGNSA. Trimming removed 5 bases from V and 4 bases from J, with 9 bases in between. CDR3 loop: CASSPGRYEQYF. CDR3 sequence (DNA): TGTGCCAGCAGCCCCGGGAGATACGAGCAGTACTTC.

V and J are TRBV19 and TRBJ2-7; D gene uncertain. From germline, CDR1 is LNHDA and CDR2 SQIVND (reference sequence). V dropped 5 bases and J dropped 3 bases, with 14 bases sitting between them. This CDR3 is 14 amino acids long. The CDR3 sequence: CASSSTPMNYEQYF. CDR3 bases: TGTGCCAGTAGTTCAACCCCTATGAACTACGAGCAGTACTTC.

The rearrangement links TRBV7-2 to TRBJ2-3, with 9 bases fitting TRBD2. The germline V gene has CDR1 SGHTA and CDR2 FQGNSA. Unmatched junction bases numbered 12, after V lost 3 bases and J lost 14 bases. The CDR3 extends over 14 amino acids. CDR3 DNA sequence: TGTGCCAGCAGCTTGGTGGGAGCGGGGGGTGCCCTGTATTTT. Translated, it gives CASSLVGAGGALYF.

This clonotype was seen a handful of times. The chain carries TRBV10-3 and TRBJ2-7; D possibly matches TRBD1 or TRBD2 (5 bases each). CDR1 and CDR2 (germline): ENHRY, SYGVKD. This CDR3 region has 14 residues. The germline V and J ends were trimmed by 2 bases and 4 bases, with 12 bases remaining between them. CDR3 bases: TGTGCCATCAGTGAGCCGGGACGGCTTTACGAGCAGTACTTC. Translated: CAISEPGRLYEQYF.

The V and J genes are TRBV19 and TRBJ2-7; 12 positions agree with TRBD2. Germline CDR1 is LNHDA and CDR2 is SQIVND (reference sequence). This CDR3 is 20 amino acids long. V lost 4 bases to trimming and J lost 6 bases; unmatched junction nucleotides: 22. The CDR3 nucleotides read TGTGCCAGTAGTAGCCTGACAGCTGGGGCGACTAGCGGGAGTGTAGGCGAGCAGTACTTC. It specifies CASSSLTAGATSGSVGEQYF.

J is TRBJ1-6 and V is TRBV20-1, with D unresolved. The germline V gene encodes CDR1 DFQATT and CDR2 SNEGSKA (reference sequence). The CDR3 length is 11 residues. V was trimmed by 6 bases and J by 14 bases, leaving 14 bases between them. The CDR3 nucleotides are TGCAGTGCCAAAGGACGCGGTTCCCTCCACTTT. This sequence encodes CSAKGRGSLHF.

The V and J genes are TRBV2 and TRBJ2-7, with TRBD2 matching 7 bases. Germline V gives CDR1 SNHLY, CDR2 FYNNEI. The length of the CDR3 is 14 residues. Trimming cost V 2 bases and J 6 bases; bases outside gene matches: 7. The CDR3 spells CASSERDSGGEQYF. CDR3 in DNA: TGTGCCAGCAGTGAAAGAGACTCGGGGGGCGAGCAGTACTTC.

As concerns this clonotype: At one boundary the junction diverges from the germline segment, which might be a read error. This chain joins TRBV19 and TRBJ2-2; no reliable D call. Germline CDR1 is LNHDA and CDR2 is SQIVND (reference sequence). This CDR3 comprises 15 residues. For the CDR3, the DNA is TGTGCCAGAAGATACGGACGGATGAACACCGAGGAGCTGTTTTTT. Amino acid sequence: CARRYGRMNTEELFF.